Listed here are 3 T cell receptor beta chains from one sample, sequenced in a study of sequential checkpoint blockade in melanoma. TCRdb keeps only in-frame clones here, not all; method: immunoSEQ multiplex PCR. The repertoire holds some 5,800 clones, with approximately 90% as singletons. Treatment noted: randomized to nivolumab then ipilimumab (arm A) or the reverse (arm B). The specimen was CD8+ T cells sorted from blood (inferred from file names), collected from a patient given nivolumab and ipilimumab in sequence. Every receptor here comes from a human donor with melanoma.

This rearrangement joins TRBV7-8 to TRBJ2-3; 9 nucleotides align to TRBD2. The ends lost 6 bases at V and 7 bases at J; junction bases unmatched: 23. Germline V gene sequence: CDR1 SGHVS, CDR2 FQNEAQ. The CDR3 sequence is 19 residues long. CDR3 DNA: TGTGCCAGCAGGAGTAGGGCGACAGCCATAGCGGGAGTCTTGAATACGCAGTATTTT. It specifies CASRSRATAIAGVLNTQYF.

The CDR3 is CASRKLARAALSEQYF. The CDR3 nucleotides are TGTGCCAGCAGAAAACTAGCGCGGGCTGCCTTATCCGAGCAGTACTTC. The V call is TRBV27, the J call TRBJ2-7, with 7 bases fitting TRBD2. The V gene's germline CDR1 is MNHEY and CDR2 SMNVEV (reference sequence). The CDR3 loop spans 16 amino acids. V was clipped by 6 bases and J by 6 bases; unmatched bases: 17.

Sample share makes this clone medium-sized. The rearrangement joins TRBV5-6 to TRBJ1-2; the match to TRBD1 covers 8 bases. J lost 5 bases, V lost 5 bases, and 8 bases had no gene match. This CDR3 has 14 amino acids. CDR1 is SGHDT and CDR2 is YYEEEE in the germline V gene. DNA of the CDR3: TGTGCCAGCAGGCCCGGGACAGGACTTTATGGCTACACCTTC. This gives the protein CASRPGTGLYGYTF.